Each of the 24 T cell receptor beta chains below was sequenced from the same sample in a study of T cell changes during pregnancy in multiple sclerosis (dated by TCRdb to between 2017 and 2020). To prepare the library, the immunoSEQ multiplex PCR assay was applied. In its TCRdb copy, this immuneACCESS table keeps in-frame sequences only and misses some clones. Where compared with another copy, unresolved V genes explain less than half of these, and the others have no known cause. In all, the sample holds 55,000 to 80,000 clones, and approximately 95% of those were seen once. The ten most abundant clones make up about 3% of the sample. This sample comprised CD8+ T cells from peripheral blood mononuclear cells, obtained in the second trimester of pregnancy. The receptor set was obtained from a female donor with multiple sclerosis, enrolled in a pregnancy study.

The chain uses TRBV9 and TRBJ2-1; TRBD2 matches at 7 bases. With V trimmed by 7 bases and J by 3 bases, 13 bases remained unmatched. CDR3 length: 16 residues. The germline V gene has CDR1 SGDLS and CDR2 YYNGEE. The CDR3 bases are TGTGCCAGCTCTGAAGAACAAGCGGGGTACTACAATGAGCAGTTCTTC. This gives the protein CASSEEQAGYYNEQFF.

This clone was seen just once. This chain uses TRBV29-1 with TRBJ2-7; perhaps TRBD1 as D (6 bases). The ends were cut back, 0 bases at V and 0 bases at J, with 12 bases in the middle. Germline CDR1 reads SQVTM; CDR2 reads ANQGSEA. The CDR3 is 15 residues long. CDR3 nucleotide sequence: TGCAGCGTTGAAGATGGCGGACAGAGCTCCTACGAGCAGTACTTC. Its translation: CSVEDGGQSSYEQYF.

In regard to this clone: This specimen includes other DNA sequences encoding the same CDR3. The rearrangement links TRBV7-9 to TRBJ2-1; TRBD2 aligns across 8 bases. This CDR3 has 16 amino acids. With 3 bases clipped from V and 1 base from J, the junction kept 5 bases outside the gene matches. Germline V gives CDR1 SEHNR, CDR2 FQNEAQ (reference sequence). The CDR3 here is CASSLGLAGSYNEQFF. CDR3 nucleotides: TGTGCCAGCAGCTTGGGATTAGCGGGATCCTACAATGAGCAGTTCTTC.

This chain uses TRBV2 with TRBJ2-7; the D gene is possibly TRBD2 (5 bases). The CDR3 extends over 14 amino acids. Trimming shortened V by 7 bases and J by 2 bases, and 15 bases separated the two germline ends. From germline, CDR1 is SNHLY and CDR2 FYNNEI. CDR3 in amino acids: CASTHLGDPYEQYF. CDR3 sequence (DNA): TGTGCCAGCACCCATCTCGGGGATCCCTACGAGCAGTACTTC. The whole variable domain, remainder taken from reference TRBV2 and TRBJ2-7, is EPEVTQTPSHQVTQMGQEVILRCVPISNHLYFYWYRQILGQKVEFLVSFYNNEISEKSEIFDDQFSVERPDGSNFTLKIRSTKLEDSAMYFCASTHLGDPYEQYFGPGTRLTVT.

The chain has TRBV30 and TRBJ2-3, with 8 nucleotides matching TRBD2. The germline V gene has CDR1 GTSNPN and CDR2 SVGIG (reference sequence). With 3 bases clipped from V and 2 bases from J, the junction kept 7 bases outside the gene matches. This CDR3 spans 15 amino acids. The CDR3, as DNA: TGTGCCTGGAGCCAGCGGGAGCTGGACACAGATACGCAGTATTTT. Residues: CAWSQRELDTDTQYF. Supplemented by reference TRBV30 and TRBJ2-3, the full variable domain reads SQTIHQWPATLVQPVGSPLSLECTVEGTSNPNLYWYRQAAGRGLQLLFYSVGIGQISSEVPQNLSASRPQDRQFILSSKKLLLSDSGFYLCAWSQRELDTDTQYFGPGTRLTVL.

The CDR3 DNA reads as TGTGCCAGCAGCTTTTTCGGACAGACGCAAGAGACCCAGTACTTC. Translated, it gives CASSFFGQTQETQYF. V usage is TRBV5-6 and J usage is TRBJ2-5; possibly TRBD1 for D (6 bases). Trimming shortened V by 2 bases and J by 2 bases, and 13 bases separated the two germline ends. Germline CDR1 is SGHDT and CDR2 is YYEEEE. This CDR3 is 15 amino acids long.

This clone came up a few times. The V and J genes are TRBV27 and TRBJ1-5; 9 bases match TRBD1. Losses at the gene ends were 4 bases for V and 7 bases for J; bases not matched to a gene: 5. Germline V gene sequence: CDR1 MNHEY, CDR2 SMNVEV (reference sequence). CDR3 length: 14 residues. The CDR3 DNA reads TGTGCCAGCAGTTCACAGGGGGCTCGGCAGCCCCAGCATTTT. Protein product: CASSSQGARQPQHF.

The chain carries TRBV6-5 and TRBJ1-5; the D gene is possibly TRBD1 (5 bases). The CDR3 totals 14 residues. Germline CDR1 MNHEY, CDR2 SVGAGI. With 6 bases removed from V and 9 bases from J, the gap between germline ends came to 18 bases. Here the CDR3 reads CASSEDGYGGPQHF. CDR3 nucleotide sequence: TGTGCCAGCAGCGAGGATGGCTACGGGGGGCCCCAGCATTTT.

V gene TRBV13 combines with J gene TRBJ1-1, with no clear D. The CDR3 has 16 residues. V was cut by 5 bases and J by 0 bases, with 16 bases left in between. Germline-derived CDR1 and CDR2 are PRHDT and FYEKMQ (reference sequence). The CDR3 DNA reads as TGTGCCAGCAGCACCGGCCGACGGACTATGAACACTGAAGCTTTCTTT. Translation gives CASSTGRRTMNTEAFF.

The chain employs TRBV5-4 and TRBJ2-7; 11 nucleotides line up with TRBD2. Trimming removed 4 bases from V and 2 bases from J; junction bases left unmatched: 5. The V gene's germline CDR1 is SGHNT and CDR2 YYREEE (reference sequence). CDR3 length: 15 amino acids. Here the CDR3 reads CASSQELAGAYEQYF. For the CDR3, the DNA is TGTGCCAGCAGCCAGGAACTAGCGGGGGCCTACGAGCAGTACTTC.

The chain joins TRBV9 to TRBJ2-1, with D maybe TRBD2 (5 bases). This CDR3 spans 10 amino acids. V was cut by 7 bases and J by 15 bases, with 14 bases left in between. Germline V CDR1 and CDR2: SGDLS, YYNGEE. CDR3 protein: CASGGAAPFF. The CDR3 DNA is TGTGCCAGCGGAGGAGCGGCCCCGTTCTTC.

The chain carries TRBV6-5 and TRBJ2-7; a possible D gene is TRBD2 (5 bases). V shed 3 bases and J shed 9 bases, with 15 bases lying between them. The CDR3 consists of 13 residues. From germline, CDR1 is MNHEY and CDR2 SVGAGI. CDR3 loop: CASSYYSGSGQYF. The CDR3 bases are TGTGCCAGCAGTTATTATTCGGGGTCAGGGCAGTACTTC.

The chain carries TRBV4-1 and TRBJ2-3; D possibly corresponds to TRBD2 (6 bases). This CDR3 comprises 14 residues. V lost 3 bases, J lost 2 bases, and 9 bases lay in between. Germline lookup yields CDR1 MGHRA and CDR2 YSYEKL. The CDR3: CASSQEGFTDTQYF. CDR3 in DNA: TGCGCCAGCAGCCAGGAGGGCTTCACAGATACGCAGTATTTT.

The V and J genes are TRBV11-2 and TRBJ2-1, with 8 bases lining up with TRBD1. Looked up from germline, CDR1 is SGHAT and CDR2 is FQNNGV. With V trimmed by 1 base and J by 2 bases, 7 bases remained unmatched. CDR3 length: 17 amino acids. CDR3 residues: CASSLGPGQEAYNEQFF. The CDR3 DNA reads as TGTGCCAGCAGCTTAGGGCCGGGACAGGAGGCCTACAATGAGCAGTTCTTC. The full variable domain, its missing parts supplied by reference TRBV11-2 and TRBJ2-1, is EAGVAQSPRYKIIEKRQSVAFWCNPISGHATLYWYQQILGQGPKLLIQFQNNGVVDDSQLPKDRFSAERLKGVDSTLKIQPAKLEDSAVYLCASSLGPGQEAYNEQFFGPGTRLTVL.

The rearrangement links TRBV19 to TRBJ2-2; D remains unclear. With 8 bases removed from V and 7 bases from J, the gap between germline ends came to 8 bases. This CDR3 is built from 11 residues. Germline V CDR1 and CDR2: LNHDA, SQIVND (reference sequence). CDR3 nucleotides: TGTGCCAGTCGAGATGGCGGGGAGCTGTTTTTT. This translates into CASRDGGELFF.

J is TRBJ1-1 and V is TRBV27; no clear D gene. The germline gives CDR1 MNHEY, CDR2 SMNVEV (reference sequence). Trimming removed 2 bases at V and 0 bases at J, with 7 bases between. The CDR3 spans 14 residues. CDR3 region: CASSLVRMNTEAFF. The CDR3 bases are TGTGCCAGCAGTTTAGTGAGGATGAACACTGAAGCTTTCTTT.

The chain carries TRBV6-6 and TRBJ2-5; 12 nucleotides agree with TRBD2. With V trimmed by 2 bases and J by 3 bases, 1 base remained unmatched. The CDR3 runs to 15 residues. CDR1 and CDR2 from the germline V gene are MNHNY and SVGAGI (reference sequence). The CDR3 spells CASSYRLAGEETQYF. In DNA form, the CDR3 reads TGTGCCAGCAGTTACCGACTAGCGGGAGAAGAGACCCAGTACTTC.

The chain couples TRBV29-1 to TRBJ1-1, with 9 nucleotides matching TRBD1. CDR1 is SQVTM and CDR2 is ANQGSEA in the germline V gene. The CDR3 is 13 amino acids. Unmatched junction bases numbered 4, after V lost 3 bases and J lost 5 bases. In DNA form, the CDR3 reads TGCAGCGTTGAGGGACAGGGAATGACTGAAGCTTTCTTT. Its translation: CSVEGQGMTEAFF.

The chain employs TRBV7-9 and TRBJ1-2; TRBD1 aligns across 7 bases. Germline lookup yields CDR1 SEHNR and CDR2 FQNEAQ (reference sequence). V gave up 1 base and J gave up 5 bases; unmatched junction bases: 10. This CDR3 has 16 residues. This CDR3 reads CASSLVGPDRVYGYTF. CDR3 sequence (DNA): TGTGCCAGCAGCTTAGTTGGCCCAGACAGGGTGTATGGCTACACCTTC.

This chain uses TRBV5-1 with TRBJ2-5; TRBD1 is a possible D gene (5 bases). The CDR3 length is 16 residues. V lost 1 base and J lost 2, with 15 bases in between. Germline V gene lookup returns CDR1 SGHRS and CDR2 YFSETQ. This CDR3 is CASSLSMGRTQETQYF. In nucleotides, the CDR3 is TGCGCCAGCAGCTTGAGCATGGGGCGCACACAAGAGACCCAGTACTTC.

Notes on this clone: The sample has other DNA sequences that encode this CDR3 too. The chain has TRBV7-9 and TRBJ2-1; 10 positions match TRBD2. Germline V gene lookup returns CDR1 SEHNR and CDR2 FQNEAQ (reference sequence). The CDR3 has 14 amino acids. Trimming cost V 1 base and J 6 bases; bases outside gene matches: 0. The CDR3 loop is CASSLGTSGNEQFF. The CDR3 DNA sequence: TGTGCCAGCAGCTTAGGGACTAGCGGCAATGAGCAGTTCTTC.

The gene calls are TRBV6-5 and TRBJ2-5; D is unresolved. The CDR3 length is 14 residues. Germline V gene lookup returns CDR1 MNHEY and CDR2 SVGAGI. Trimming left V 5 bases short and J 1 base short, with 11 bases between. CDR3 sequence: CASSHGSLQETQYF. The CDR3 coding sequence is TGTGCCAGCAGTCACGGGTCTCTCCAAGAGACCCAGTACTTC.

The chain has TRBV5-1 and TRBJ2-7, with a possible D match to TRBD2 (6 bases). This CDR3 is built from 15 residues. Trimming shortened V by 1 base and J by 0 bases, and 11 bases separated the two germline ends. Germline V gives CDR1 SGHRS, CDR2 YFSETQ. The CDR3: CASSLSPGGSYEQYF. In DNA form, the CDR3 reads TGCGCCAGCAGCTTGAGCCCCGGGGGCTCCTACGAGCAGTACTTC.

The chain recombines TRBV2 with TRBJ2-2; 10 positions agree with TRBD2. CDR3 length: 16 residues. The ends lost 8 bases at V and 6 bases at J; junction bases unmatched: 12. Germline V gene lookup returns CDR1 SNHLY and CDR2 FYNNEI. In DNA, the CDR3 is TGTGCCAGCGGTAGGACTAGCGGCCTTGTTGCCGGGGAGCTGTTTTTT. Its protein is CASGRTSGLVAGELFF. The whole variable domain, remainder taken from reference TRBV2 and TRBJ2-2, is EPEVTQTPSHQVTQMGQEVILRCVPISNHLYFYWYRQILGQKVEFLVSFYNNEISEKSEIFDDQFSVERPDGSNFTLKIRSTKLEDSAMYFCASGRTSGLVAGELFFGEGSRLTVL.